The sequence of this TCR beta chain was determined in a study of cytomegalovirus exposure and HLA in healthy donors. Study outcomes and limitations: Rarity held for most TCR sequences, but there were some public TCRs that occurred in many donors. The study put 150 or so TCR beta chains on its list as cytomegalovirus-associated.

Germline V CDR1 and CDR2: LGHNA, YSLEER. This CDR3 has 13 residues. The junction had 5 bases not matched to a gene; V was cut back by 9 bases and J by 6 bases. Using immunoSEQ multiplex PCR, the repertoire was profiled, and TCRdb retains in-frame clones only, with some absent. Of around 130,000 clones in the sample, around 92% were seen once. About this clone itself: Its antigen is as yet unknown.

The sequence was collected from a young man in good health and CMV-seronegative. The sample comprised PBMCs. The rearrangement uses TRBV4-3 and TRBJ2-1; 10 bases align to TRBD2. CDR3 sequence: CASTQRGGNEQFF. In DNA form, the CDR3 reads TGCGCCAGTACCCAGCGGGGGGGCAATGAGCAGTTCTTC.